The 9 T cell receptor beta chains below come from one sample, sequenced in a study of control samples from healthy donors and cancer patients. Here immunoSEQ multiplex PCR was the method, and the copy in TCRdb shows in-frame clones only, minus some. The table lists some 90,000 clones, approximately 90% of them singletons. Specimen: blood. These receptors were collected from a woman in her 50s in good health.

This clone turned up a few times. This chain links TRBV7-9 with TRBJ1-3, with 8 bases matching TRBD1. This CDR3 spans 16 amino acids. Germline V gives CDR1 SEHNR, CDR2 FQNEAQ (reference sequence). The trim removed 5 bases at V and 0 bases at J, leaving 6 bases unmatched. CDR3 protein: CASSQRGQVSGNTIYF. The CDR3 DNA reads as TGTGCCAGCAGCCAACGGGGACAGGTCTCTGGAAACACCATATATTTT.

This clone was counted a single time. The chain recombines TRBV5-6 with TRBJ1-1; D is possibly TRBD1 (5 bases). Germline CDR1 reads SGHDT; CDR2 reads YYEEEE. The CDR3 sequence is 13 residues long. V lost 0 bases, J lost 3 bases, and 6 bases lay in between. CDR3 DNA: TGTGCCAGCAGCTTGGGACAGCACACTGAAGCTTTCTTT. Residues: CASSLGQHTEAFF.

DNA of the CDR3: TGTGCCAGCTCATCCGACAGGGATGACTATGGCTACACCTTC. The encoded protein is CASSSDRDDYGYTF. The rearrangement uses TRBV18 and TRBJ1-2, with 7 bases fitting TRBD1. Germline trimming cut 5 bases from V and 3 bases from J; bases unmatched to any gene: 6. The CDR3 sequence is 14 residues long. Germline V gene lookup returns CDR1 KGHSH and CDR2 LQKENI.

V and J are TRBV18 and TRBJ1-3; TRBD1 aligns across 7 bases. With V trimmed by 2 bases and J by 0 bases, 1 base remained unmatched. Germline CDR1 reads KGHSH; CDR2 reads LQKENI. CDR3 length: 15 residues. DNA of the CDR3: TGTGCCAGCTCACCAGGGACAGCCTCTGGAAACACCATATATTTT. Translated: CASSPGTASGNTIYF.

V gene TRBV3-1 (or the pseudogene TRBV3-2) combines with J gene TRBJ1-5; 9 bases match TRBD1. V lost 4 bases and J lost 5; bases outside the gene matches: 9. Per germline, CDR1 LGHDT and CDR2 YNNKEL (reference sequence). The CDR3 totals 16 residues. The CDR3, as DNA: TGTGCCAGCAGCCCCGGACAGGGGTTACTGGATCAGCCCCAGCATTTT. Its protein is CASSPGQGLLDQPQHF.

DNA of the CDR3: TGTGCCAGCACCCGGGGTAGGAGGAACACTGAAGCTTTCTTT. Translating gives CASTRGRRNTEAFF. This chain connects TRBV6-5 to TRBJ1-1; D unclear. The CDR3 has 14 residues. V gave up 7 bases and J gave up 1 base, with 13 bases separating them. Germline values: CDR1 MNHEY, CDR2 SVGAGI.

The J gene is TRBJ1-4, the V gene TRBV19; possible D gene TRBD1, 5 bases. Germline CDR1 is LNHDA and CDR2 is SQIVND (reference sequence). This CDR3 has 17 residues. With 4 bases removed from V and 4 bases from J, the gap between germline ends came to 19 bases. As DNA, the CDR3 is TGTGCCAGTAGTACCTCCGGGACCCATCTGGGTAATGAAAAACTGTTTTTT. It encodes CASSTSGTHLGNEKLFF.

The V and J genes are TRBV7-6 and TRBJ2-2, with D maybe TRBD2 (6 bases). With 5 bases removed from V and 0 bases from J, the gap between germline ends came to 10 bases. CDR1 is SGHVS, CDR2 FNYEAQ, per germline. The CDR3 is 15 residues long. The CDR3 coding sequence is TGTGCCAGCAGCCGCGGGGTTACGAACACCGGGGAGCTGTTTTTT. This gives the protein CASSRGVTNTGELFF.

The chain has TRBV15 and TRBJ1-1; D is unresolved. Trimming left V 4 bases short and J 1 base short, with 1 base between. The CDR3 is 11 residues long. Germline CDR1 reads LNHNV; CDR2 reads YYDKDF (reference sequence). The CDR3 here is CATSTNTEAFF. The CDR3 coding sequence is TGTGCCACCAGCACGAACACTGAAGCTTTCTTT. Full variable domain (outside the CDR3, taken from reference TRBV15 and TRBJ1-1): DAMVIQNPRYQVTQFGKPVTLSCSQTLNHNVMYWYQQKSSQAPKLLFHYYDKDFNNEADTPDNFQSRRPNTSFCFLDIRSPGLGDTAMYLCATSTNTEAFFGQGTRLTVV.